These 13 T cell receptor beta chains share one sample of origin, sequenced in a study of blood T cell repertoires in COVID-19. Only in-frame clones appear in the TCRdb table, and some are missing; sequencing was by immunoSEQ multiplex PCR. The data hold about 160,000 clones, with 65% to 85% observed a single time. The sequenced sample consisted of PBMCs or T cells enriched from blood (not recorded which). All receptors come from a woman aged 40 to 55 with acute COVID-19.

This chain links TRBV6-5 with TRBJ2-7; D remains unclear. This CDR3 has 13 residues. The germline V gene encodes CDR1 MNHEY and CDR2 SVGAGI. With 6 bases removed from V and 4 bases from J, the gap between germline ends came to 13 bases. In DNA, the CDR3 is TGTGCCAGCAGCAGACCCGACGGGTACGAGCAGTACTTC. It is translated as CASSRPDGYEQYF.

The chain combines TRBV5-1 with TRBJ1-4; the match to TRBD1 covers 7 bases. Looked up from germline, CDR1 is SGHRS and CDR2 is YFSETQ. CDR3 length: 17 amino acids. V dropped 3 bases and J dropped 4; count of bases not matched to a gene: 12. This chain's CDR3 is CASSSLPTGVGNEKLFF. The CDR3 bases are TGCGCCAGCAGCTCGTTACCTACAGGGGTGGGTAATGAAAAACTGTTTTTT.

The CDR3 DNA sequence: TGTGCCAGCAGCGTACCCCTAGCGGGAGGGCCTAGCACCGGGGAGCTGTTTTTT. This translates into CASSVPLAGGPSTGELFF. V usage is TRBV7-2 and J usage is TRBJ2-2; 12 bases fit TRBD2. Unmatched junction bases numbered 11, after V lost 5 bases and J lost 4 bases. The germline gives CDR1 SGHTA, CDR2 FQGNSA. The CDR3 runs to 18 residues.

The DNA of the CDR3 is TGTGCCATTGCACAGGGTAGCAATCAGCCCCAGCATTTT. Amino acids: CAIAQGSNQPQHF. V usage is TRBV10-3 and J usage is TRBJ1-5; weak D call: TRBD1 (6 bases). This CDR3 has 13 amino acids. Deletions cut 9 bases from V and 0 bases from J, with 9 bases between. Germline V lookup: CDR1 ENHRY, CDR2 SYGVKD.

The CDR3 DNA reads TGTGCCTGGAGTGCCGGAACTTCCCAGGGTCAGCCCCAGCATTTT. It yields the protein CAWSAGTSQGQPQHF. The V call is TRBV30, the J call TRBJ1-5; D is perhaps TRBD1 (5 bases). V was clipped by 1 base and J by 6 bases, with 16 bases between them. In germline, CDR1 is GTSNPN, CDR2 SVGIG (reference sequence). CDR3 length equals 15 residues.

At least ten counts were recorded for this clone. The chain is built from TRBV5-5 and TRBJ1-3, with D unresolved. Germline CDR1 reads SGHKS; CDR2 reads YYEKEE (reference sequence). The CDR3 is made up of 14 amino acids. Trimming shortened V by 4 bases and J by 0 bases, and 8 bases separated the two germline ends. CDR3 protein: CASSPGSSGNTIYF. The DNA for the CDR3 is TGTGCCAGCAGCCCCGGGAGCTCTGGAAACACCATATATTTT.

The chain combines TRBV12-3 or TRBV12-4 with TRBJ2-7, with D unclear. V was cut by 3 bases and J by 9 bases, with 15 bases left in between. The CDR3 extends over 13 amino acids. CDR3 DNA: TGTGCCAGCAGTTTGTCCGGGTCAAGCTTGCAGTACTTC. This sequence encodes CASSLSGSSLQYF.

V and J are TRBV5-1 and TRBJ1-2, with TRBD1 as a possible D gene (6 bases). V lost 0 bases, J lost 2 bases, and 11 bases lay in between. The CDR3 sequence is 15 residues long. CDR1 SGHRS and CDR2 YFSETQ come from the germline V gene. CDR3 in DNA: TGCGCCAGCAGCTTGGGTACAACAGGGAACTATGGCTACACCTTC. Its protein product is CASSLGTTGNYGYTF.

The chain uses TRBV21-1 and TRBJ2-2; TRBD2, the table's D call, lacks a check against the DNA. TRBV21-1 has pseudogene status. The CDR3 length is 14 residues. Here the CDR3 reads CASSKRAGTGELFF. The DNA for the CDR3 is TGTGCCAGCAGCAAACGGGCGGGAACCGGGGAGCTGTTTTTT.

The chain has TRBV5-5 and TRBJ1-5, with TRBD1 identical over 7 bases. The CDR3 runs to 17 residues. Germline values: CDR1 SGHKS, CDR2 YYEKEE (reference sequence). The ends lost 3 bases at V and 3 bases at J; junction bases unmatched: 12. CDR3 in DNA: TGTGCCAGCAGCTCTGGCCCCGGGGGACAGCTCAATCAGCCCCAGCATTTT. It specifies CASSSGPGGQLNQPQHF.

The rearrangement links TRBV19 to TRBJ1-3; TRBD1 might be the D (6 bases). V was shortened by 2 bases and J by 0 bases, with 17 bases between the two germline ends. In germline, CDR1 is LNHDA, CDR2 SQIVND (reference sequence). The CDR3 is 18 residues long. The CDR3 reads CASSISPRGGASGNTIYF. The CDR3 DNA sequence: TGTGCCAGTAGTATATCCCCCAGAGGGGGAGCCTCTGGAAACACCATATATTTT.

In its sample, this clone was seen once. The CDR3 sequence: CAEWERAASLEQYV. The CDR3 coding sequence is TGTGCGGAGTGGGAGAGGGCAGCTAGTTTGGAGCAGTACGTC. The V call is TRBV6-5, the J call TRBJ2-7; the D gene is possibly TRBD2 (5 bases). Germline V gene sequence: CDR1 MNHEY, CDR2 SVGAGI. The CDR3 loop spans 14 amino acids.

The chain joins TRBV19 to TRBJ2-1, with TRBD2 matching 12 bases. This CDR3 spans 17 amino acids. Germline CDR1 and CDR2: LNHDA and SQIVND (reference sequence). Trimming cost V 4 bases and J 6 bases; bases outside gene matches: 10. This CDR3 reads CASSKDILAGGGNEQFF. The CDR3 bases are TGTGCCAGTAGTAAGGATATTCTAGCGGGAGGGGGCAATGAGCAGTTCTTC.